This TCR beta chain was found in a study of cytomegalovirus exposure and HLA in healthy donors. At the time of sampling, donors were nominally healthy, though unrecorded immune exposures were likely. In the PCR, 60 Vbeta and 13 Jbeta primers were used. Here immunoSEQ multiplex PCR was the method, and the copy in TCRdb shows in-frame clones only, minus some. The data contain about 190,000 clones, just under 75% of them singletons. General study findings and limits: Later on, a genetic analysis was performed. It linked a missense variant in DCLRE1C with V- and J-gene trimming of TCR beta. Researchers reported in a later analysis that common viral pathogens appeared linked to several top clusters.

This clone was found a few times. Its matching antigen is unknown. Trimming shortened V by 3 bases and J by 1 base, and 12 bases separated the two germline ends. This CDR3 spans 15 amino acids. Germline V CDR1 and CDR2: MGHRA, YSYEKL. The sequencing sample was made of PBMCs. The gene calls are TRBV4-1 and TRBJ1-1; weak D call: TRBD1 (6 bases). The clonotype originates from a woman in her thirties in good health and CMV-seropositive. DNA of the CDR3: TGCGCCAGCAGCCACTTGGGACAAGCGAACACTGAAGCTTTCTTT. Translating it yields CASSHLGQANTEAFF.